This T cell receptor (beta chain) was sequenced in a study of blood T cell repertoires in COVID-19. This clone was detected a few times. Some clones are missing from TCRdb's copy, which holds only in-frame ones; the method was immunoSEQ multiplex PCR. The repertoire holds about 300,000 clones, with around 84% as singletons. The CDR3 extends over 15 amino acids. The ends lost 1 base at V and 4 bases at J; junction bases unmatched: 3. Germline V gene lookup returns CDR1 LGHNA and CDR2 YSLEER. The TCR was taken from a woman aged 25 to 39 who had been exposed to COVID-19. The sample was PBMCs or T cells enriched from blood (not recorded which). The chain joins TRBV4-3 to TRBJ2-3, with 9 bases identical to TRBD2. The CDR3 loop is CASSQARGGADTQYF. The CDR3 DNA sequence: TGCGCCAGCAGCCAAGCGCGCGGGGGGGCAGATACGCAGTATTTT.